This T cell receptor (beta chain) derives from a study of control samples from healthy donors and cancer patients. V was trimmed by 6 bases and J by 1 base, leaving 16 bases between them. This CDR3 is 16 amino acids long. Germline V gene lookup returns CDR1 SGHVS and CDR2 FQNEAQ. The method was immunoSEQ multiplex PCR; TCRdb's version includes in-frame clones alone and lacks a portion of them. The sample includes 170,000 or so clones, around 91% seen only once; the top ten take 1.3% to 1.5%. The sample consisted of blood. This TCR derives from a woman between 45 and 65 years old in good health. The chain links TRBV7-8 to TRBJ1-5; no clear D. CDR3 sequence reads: CASRRGWSDSNQPQHF. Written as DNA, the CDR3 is TGTGCCAGCAGAAGAGGGTGGTCAGACAGCAATCAGCCCCAGCATTTT. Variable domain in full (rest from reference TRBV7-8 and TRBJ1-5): GAGVSQSPRYKVAKRGQDVALRCDPISGHVSLFWYQQALGQGPEFLTYFQNEAQLDKSGLPSDRFFAERPEGSVSTLKIQRTQQEDSAVYLCASRRGWSDSNQPQHFGDGTRLSIL.